This TCR beta chain was identified in a study of cytomegalovirus exposure and HLA in healthy donors. The study's findings and limits: A missense variant in DCLRE1C was later tied to TCR beta V- and J-gene trimming. Specificity of a few CMV-associated chains for CMV antigens was verified in vitro. It was reportedly the case that the classifier diagnosed cytomegalovirus status with high specificity and sensitivity. Listed as cytomegalovirus-associated were more than 150 TCR beta chains.

This clone has a handful of counts. The antigen is unknown. This CDR3 has 13 residues. Germline-derived CDR1 and CDR2 are MNHEY and SMNVEV (reference sequence). Trimming left V 3 bases short and J 2 bases short, with 8 bases between. This PCR relied on a set of 60 Vbeta primers and 13 Jbeta primers. Clones were sequenced by immunoSEQ multiplex PCR, and TCRdb holds only the in-frame ones, with some missing. Of around 130,000 clones listed, approximately 80% were seen once; the top ten hold approximately 1.8%. The sequenced material came from PBMCs. The sequence was collected from a man aged 35 to 55 in good health and CMV-seronegative. J is TRBJ2-7 and V is TRBV27, with D uncertain. The CDR3 coding sequence is TGTGCCAGCAGTTTGAACGGAGCCTACGAGCAGTACTTC. This codes for CASSLNGAYEQYF.